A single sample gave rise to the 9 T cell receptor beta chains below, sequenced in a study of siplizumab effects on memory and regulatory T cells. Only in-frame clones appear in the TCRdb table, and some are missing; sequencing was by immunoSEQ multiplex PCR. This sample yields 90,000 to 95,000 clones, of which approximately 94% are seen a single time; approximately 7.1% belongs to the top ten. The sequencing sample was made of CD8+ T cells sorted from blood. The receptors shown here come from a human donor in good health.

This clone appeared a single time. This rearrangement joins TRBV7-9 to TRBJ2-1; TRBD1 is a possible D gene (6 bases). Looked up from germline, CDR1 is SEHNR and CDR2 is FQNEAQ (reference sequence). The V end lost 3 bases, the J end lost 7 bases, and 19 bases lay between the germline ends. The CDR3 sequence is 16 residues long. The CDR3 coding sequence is TGTGCCAGCAGCTTGAAGACAGGCCCTGAGGAGAATGAGCAGTTCTTC. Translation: CASSLKTGPEENEQFF. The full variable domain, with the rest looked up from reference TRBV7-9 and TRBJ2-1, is DTGVSQNPRHKITKRGQNVTFRCDPISEHNRLYWYRQTLGQGPEFLTYFQNEAQLEKSRLLSDRFSAERPKGSFSTLEIQRTEQGDSAMYLCASSLKTGPEENEQFFGPGTRLTVL.

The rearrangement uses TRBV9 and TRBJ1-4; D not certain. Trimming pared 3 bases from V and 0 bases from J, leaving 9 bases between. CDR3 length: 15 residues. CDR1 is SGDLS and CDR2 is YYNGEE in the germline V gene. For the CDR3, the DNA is TGTGCCAGCAGCGCTCCTGCCGCAACTAATGAAAAACTGTTTTTT. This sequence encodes CASSAPAATNEKLFF.

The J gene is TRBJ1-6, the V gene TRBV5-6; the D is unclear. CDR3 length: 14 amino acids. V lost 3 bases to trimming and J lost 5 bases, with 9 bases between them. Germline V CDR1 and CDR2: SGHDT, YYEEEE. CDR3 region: CASSSRMNNSPLHF. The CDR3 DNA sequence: TGTGCCAGCAGCTCCAGGATGAATAATTCACCCCTCCACTTT.

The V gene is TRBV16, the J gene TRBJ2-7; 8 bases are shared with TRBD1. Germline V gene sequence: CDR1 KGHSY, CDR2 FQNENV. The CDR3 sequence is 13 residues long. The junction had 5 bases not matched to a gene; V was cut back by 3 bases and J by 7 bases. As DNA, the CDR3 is TGTGCCAGCAGCCATGCCACAGGGGGAGAGCAGTACTTC. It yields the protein CASSHATGGEQYF.

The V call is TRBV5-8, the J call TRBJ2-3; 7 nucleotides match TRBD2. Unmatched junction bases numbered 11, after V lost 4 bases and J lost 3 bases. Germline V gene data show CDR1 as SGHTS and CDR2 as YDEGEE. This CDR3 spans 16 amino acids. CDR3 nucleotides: TGTGCCAGCAGCCCATTCGACGGGGGGATTACAGATACGCAGTATTTT. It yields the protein CASSPFDGGITDTQYF.

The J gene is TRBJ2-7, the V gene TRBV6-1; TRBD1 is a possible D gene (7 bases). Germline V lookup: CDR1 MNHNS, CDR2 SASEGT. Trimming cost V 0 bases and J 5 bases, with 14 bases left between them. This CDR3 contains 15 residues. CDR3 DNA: TGTGCCAGCAGTGAAGCAGTTGGAGGGGGCGACGAGCAGTACTTC. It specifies CASSEAVGGGDEQYF.

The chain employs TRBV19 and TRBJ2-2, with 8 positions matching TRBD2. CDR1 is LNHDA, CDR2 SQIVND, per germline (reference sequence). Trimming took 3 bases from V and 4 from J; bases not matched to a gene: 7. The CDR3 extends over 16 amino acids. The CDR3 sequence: CASSIYGRGSTGELFF. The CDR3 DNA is TGTGCCAGTAGTATCTACGGGAGGGGTTCCACCGGGGAGCTGTTTTTT.

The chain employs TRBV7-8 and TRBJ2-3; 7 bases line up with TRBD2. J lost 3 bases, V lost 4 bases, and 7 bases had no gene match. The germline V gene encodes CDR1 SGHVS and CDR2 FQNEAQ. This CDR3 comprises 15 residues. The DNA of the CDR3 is TGTGCCAGCAGCTCCTTGACTAGCTTGACAGATACGCAGTATTTT. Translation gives CASSSLTSLTDTQYF.

CDR3 in DNA: TGCAGTGCTAGAGGGGACAGGGGGGCTTTCTTT. This gives the protein CSARGDRGAFF. The chain combines TRBV20-1 with TRBJ1-1; 11 nucleotides line up with TRBD1. This CDR3 contains 11 residues. Germline lookup yields CDR1 DFQATT and CDR2 SNEGSKA (reference sequence). Trimming took 1 base from V and 11 from J; bases not matched to a gene: 0.